The rows below give T cell receptor beta chains drawn from one sample of a study of T cells in Graves' hyperthyroidism and ophthalmopathy. TCRdb processed the multiplex PCR reads anew with MiXCR; each CDR3 protein has one entry. The repertoire holds 300,000 to 450,000 distinct CDR3 sequences, about a sixth seen once, with more than 30% in the top ten. Sequencing was carried out using blood. The receptors were sampled from a woman aged 30 to 39 with Graves' hyperthyroidism that later progressed to Graves' ophthalmopathy. The CDR3 runs from the conserved cysteine through the conserved F or W. A D gene is named only where the DNA matches it firmly. Clone size is stated in some rows and not others, as once, few, many or a class when expanded.

V: TRBV2
D: .
size: many
J: TRBJ2-7
length: 17
DNA: TGTGCCAGCGATACAGCGAGTGGGGGAGGAACCTACTACGAGCAGTACTTC
CDR3: CASDTASGGGTYYEQYF

V: TRBV3-1
D: TRBD1
size: .
J: TRBJ1-1
length: 15
DNA: TGTGCCTGCAGCCAAGGGTCAGGGGGCTTTACTGAAGCTTTCTTT
CDR3: CACSQGSGGFTEAFF

V: TRBV28
D: TRBD1
size: many
J: TRBJ2-2
length: 18
DNA: TGTGCCAGCAGTTTTCGTTTTTGGGACAGGACGAACACCGGGGAGCTGTTTTTT
CDR3: CASSFRFWDRTNTGELFF

V: TRBV2
D: .
size: many
J: TRBJ2-5
length: 12
DNA: TGTGCCAGCAGTGGGCAGAAAGAGACCCAGTACTTC
CDR3: CASSGQKETQYF

V: TRBV7-6
D: .
size: .
J: TRBJ1-2
length: 14
DNA: TGTGCCAGCAGCTTTGGGGGAGAGCAGGTATTATGGACCTTC
CDR3: CASSFGGEQVLWTF

V: TRBV5-1
D: .
size: .
J: TRBJ2-1
length: 15
DNA: TGCGCCAGCAGCTGGGGGCTAGCACGCGGCAATGAGCAGTTCTTC
CDR3: CASSWGLARGNEQFF

V: TRBV11-1
D: .
size: .
J: TRBJ2-7
length: 12
DNA: TGTGCCAGCAGCTTACCGAACTACGAGCAGTACTTC
CDR3: CASSLPNYEQYF

V: TRBV7-2
D: .
size: .
J: TRBJ2-3
length: 16
DNA: TGTGCCAGCAGCCCCCGTGATCGGGGGAGCACAGATACGCAGTATTTT
CDR3: CASSPRDRGSTDTQYF

V: TRBV6-6
D: .
size: many
J: TRBJ1-2
length: 15
DNA: TGTGCCAGCAGTTACTCGCAGGGGTACATTGGTGGCTACACCTTC
CDR3: CASSYSQGYIGGYTF

V: TRBV5-5
D: .
size: many
J: TRBJ1-6
length: 14
DNA: TGTGCCAGCAGCTTGGGTAAATCCAATTCACCCCTCCACTTT
CDR3: CASSLGKSNSPLHF

V: TRBV12-3/TRBV12-4
D: TRBD1
size: .
J: TRBJ1-1
length: 17
DNA: TGTGCCATCAGAGGGGGCAGAAACAGGGAATTGGACACTGAAGCTTTCTTT
CDR3: CAIRGGRNRELDTEAFF

V: TRBV10-3
D: TRBD2
size: .
J: TRBJ2-1
length: 14
DNA: TGTGCCATCAGTGAGGCGCTAGCGGGAGATGAGCAGTTCTTC
CDR3: CAISEALAGDEQFF

V: TRBV20-1
D: TRBD2
size: many
J: TRBJ2-3
length: 15
DNA: TGCAGTGCTAGAGTAGCGGGTCCGTTCACAGATACGCAGTATTTT
CDR3: CSARVAGPFTDTQYF